This TCR beta chain was recorded in a study of regulatory T cells in long-lasting Graves disease. The study, taken as a whole, reports: There was favoring of TRBV28, TRBJ1-2 and TRBJ2-5 in persistent disease. Those with persistent disease had in common more public clonotypes (about 2,700) than new patients (about 900). Lower TCR diversity was seen in persistent Graves' patients than in newly diagnosed ones.

Time point denoted: persistent/refractory GD, antithyroid drugs over 5 years with positive TRAb. The TCR library was made from RNA that had been extracted from PBMCs in TRIzol. Roughly 9.8 milliliters of peripheral blood went into EDTA tubes. V lost 3 bases to trimming and J lost 6 bases; unmatched junction nucleotides: 1. This CDR3 has 12 residues. CDR1 DFQATT and CDR2 SNEGSKA come from the germline V gene (reference sequence). Assembly of TCR beta libraries relied on iRepertoire HTBI primers together with Arm-PCR of CDR3 regions. TCRdb passed the multiplex PCR reads through MiXCR, listing each CDR3 protein once. The sample yields around 460,000 distinct CDR3 sequences, 20% to 25% seen once. This clonotype was detected ten times or more. What it recognizes is unknown.

The source of this sequence is a female donor with Graves disease. Here the sequenced sample was peripheral blood mononuclear cells (PBMCs), taken when the disease was refractory, from a patient treated with antithyroid drugs. The chain has TRBV20-1 and TRBJ2-7; 11 nucleotides align to TRBD1. The DNA for the CDR3 is TGCAGTGCTAGGGACAGGGGGCTCGAGCAGTACTTC. Its translation is CSARDRGLEQYF.